This T cell receptor (beta chain) was recovered during a study of blood T cell repertoires in COVID-19. The method was immunoSEQ multiplex PCR; TCRdb's version includes in-frame clones alone and lacks a portion of them. Of 130,000 or so clones in the sample, approximately 86% were seen once. The germline V gene has CDR1 SGHTA and CDR2 FQGNSA. V lost 1 base and J 10 bases, leaving 10 bases between the germline ends. The CDR3 runs 12 residues. The chain uses TRBV7-2 and TRBJ1-1; D is uncertain. Sample: peripheral blood. The receptor comes from an older woman with acute or convalescent COVID-19. The DNA for the CDR3 is TGTGCCAGCAGCTTAGATGCGGGGAGAGCTTTCTTT. Its protein is CASSLDAGRAFF.